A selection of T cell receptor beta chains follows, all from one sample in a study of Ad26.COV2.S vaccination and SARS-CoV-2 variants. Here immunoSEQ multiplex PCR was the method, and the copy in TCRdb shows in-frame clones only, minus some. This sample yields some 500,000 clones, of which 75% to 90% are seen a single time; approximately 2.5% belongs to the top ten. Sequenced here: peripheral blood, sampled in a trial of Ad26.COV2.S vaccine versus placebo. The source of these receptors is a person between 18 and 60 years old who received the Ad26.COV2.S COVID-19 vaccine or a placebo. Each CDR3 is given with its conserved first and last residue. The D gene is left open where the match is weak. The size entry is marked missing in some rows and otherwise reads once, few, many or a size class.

DNA: TGTGCCACCAGTGATCAATACAGGTTGAGTAATGAGCAGTTCTTC; CDR3: CATSDQYRLSNEQFF; D: NA; V: TRBV24-1; J: TRBJ2-1; size: NA
DNA: TGTGCCAGCGGATTCCTTGGTCCTGGAACAGATACGCAGTATTTT; CDR3: CASGFLGPGTDTQYF; D: NA; V: TRBV5-6; J: TRBJ2-3; size: NA
DNA: TGTGCCAGCAGCTCGAGCGGCGGGGGAAAACTGTTTTTT; CDR3: CASSSSGGGKLFF; D: NA; V: TRBV5-4; J: TRBJ1-4; size: NA
DNA: TGTGCCAGCAGCCCTCCGGGGACCACAGATACGCAGTATTTT; CDR3: CASSPPGTTDTQYF; D: NA; V: TRBV5-4; J: TRBJ2-3; size: NA
DNA: TGTGCCAGCAGCGTAGAAGCGAAGGCTATTGAGCAGTTCTTC; CDR3: CASSVEAKAIEQFF; D: NA; V: TRBV9; J: TRBJ2-1; size: once
DNA: TGTGCCAGTACCCGGACAGGGGCCTCGTCTAACTATGGCTACACCTTC; CDR3: CASTRTGASSNYGYTF; D: TRBD1; V: TRBV19; J: TRBJ1-2; size: NA
DNA: TGCGCCAGCAGCTTTATGACTAGCGGGAGTGGGGAAGAGACCCAGTACTTC; CDR3: CASSFMTSGSGEETQYF; D: TRBD2; V: TRBV5-1; J: TRBJ2-5; size: NA
DNA: TGTGCCAGCTCACTAAAGGCGGAAAATCAGCCCCAGCATTTT; CDR3: CASSLKAENQPQHF; D: NA; V: TRBV18; J: TRBJ1-5; size: NA
DNA: TGCAGCGTTATGCTTGGGTCGGCTTTCTTT; CDR3: CSVMLGSAFF; D: NA; V: TRBV29-1; J: TRBJ1-1; size: NA
DNA: TGTGCCAGCAGCTCTCTCAGAGGGGCCTCTGAAGCTTTCTTT; CDR3: CASSSLRGASEAFF; D: NA; V: TRBV6-2/TRBV6-3; J: TRBJ1-1; size: NA
DNA: TGTGCCAGCAGCTTAGATAATCAGCCCCAGCATTTT; CDR3: CASSLDNQPQHF; D: NA; V: TRBV7-2; J: TRBJ1-5; size: NA
DNA: TGTGCCAGCAGCGCCGAACCGGGACTAGCCAATGAGCAGTTCTTC; CDR3: CASSAEPGLANEQFF; D: TRBD2; V: TRBV9; J: TRBJ2-1; size: NA
DNA: TGCAGCGTTGAAGATATGGGTAGCGGTTCCTACAATGAGCAGTTCTTC; CDR3: CSVEDMGSGSYNEQFF; D: NA; V: TRBV29-1; J: TRBJ2-1; size: NA
DNA: TGTGCCATTGAAACCGACTCCTCCTCCTACAATGAGCAGTTCTTC; CDR3: CAIETDSSSYNEQFF; D: NA; V: TRBV7-9; J: TRBJ2-1; size: NA
DNA: TGTGCCAGCAGCTTATATGGTCCGGGAACGCGAGAGACCCAGTACTTC; CDR3: CASSLYGPGTRETQYF; D: NA; V: TRBV7-3; J: TRBJ2-5; size: NA
DNA: TGTGCCACCTCTCGGGGCAGCGGGGCTGGAAACACCATATATTTT; CDR3: CATSRGSGAGNTIYF; D: NA; V: TRBV7-2; J: TRBJ1-3; size: NA
DNA: TGCGCCAGCAGCTATGGAGGGGGCAATGGGGCCAACGTCCTGACTTTC; CDR3: CASSYGGGNGANVLTF; D: NA; V: TRBV5-1; J: TRBJ2-6; size: NA
DNA: TGTGCCAGCACCCCGACAGGGGGCGATACTGAAGCTTTCTTT; CDR3: CASTPTGGDTEAFF; D: TRBD1; V: TRBV28; J: TRBJ1-1; size: once
DNA: TGTGCCAGCTCACCAAGCGGTTTTAGGACTGGAAACACCATATATTTT; CDR3: CASSPSGFRTGNTIYF; D: NA; V: TRBV18; J: TRBJ1-3; size: NA